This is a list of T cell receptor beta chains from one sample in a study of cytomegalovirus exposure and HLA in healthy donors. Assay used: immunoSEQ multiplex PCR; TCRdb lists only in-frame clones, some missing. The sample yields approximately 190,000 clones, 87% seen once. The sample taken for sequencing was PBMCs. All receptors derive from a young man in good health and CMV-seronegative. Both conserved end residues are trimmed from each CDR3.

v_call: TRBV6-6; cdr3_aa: ASSFQSNQPQH
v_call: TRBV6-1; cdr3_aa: ASSEGGHSNQPQH
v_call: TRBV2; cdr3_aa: ASSLELGLAGPGQY
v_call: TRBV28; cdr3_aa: ASSLLGTGGEQY
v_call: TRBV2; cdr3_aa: ASSESAGRRYEQY
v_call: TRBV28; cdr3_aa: ASSSRVLGETQY
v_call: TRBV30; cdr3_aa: AWRGLLNTGELF
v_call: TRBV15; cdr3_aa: ATGEGREPYEQY
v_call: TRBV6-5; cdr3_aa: ASSTDRGLNQPQH
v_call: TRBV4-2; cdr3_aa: ASSQASGGAGNTGELF
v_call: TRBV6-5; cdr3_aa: ASKNRVTGNTIY
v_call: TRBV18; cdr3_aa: ASSPDWVEHEQY
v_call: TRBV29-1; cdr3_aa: SVAPDRGWGSGANVLA
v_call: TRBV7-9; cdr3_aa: SSSNSPDMVYGYT
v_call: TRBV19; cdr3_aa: ASSIRQGRGYEQY
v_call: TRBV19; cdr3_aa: ASMRGGTDTQY
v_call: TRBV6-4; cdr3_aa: ASSGPDRVTNYGYT
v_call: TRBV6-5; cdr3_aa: ASSWDRLTQETQY
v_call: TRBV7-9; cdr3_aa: ASSSYTDRTPYEQY
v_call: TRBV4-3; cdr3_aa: ASSQDPGQVTEAF
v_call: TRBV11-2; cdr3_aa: ASSPVTGKSHEQY
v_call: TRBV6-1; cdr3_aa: ASSEATQGYNEQF